In this sample, the clone carrying this TCR beta chain turned up once. This sample was taken from a study of blood T cell repertoires in COVID-19. Study-level background: PBMCs, B-cell-depleted T cells, or T cells were the source of the cDNA or gDNA that made up the material.

Germline CDR1 is SGHTA and CDR2 is FQGTGA. V was pared by 5 bases and J by 1 base, with 3 bases of the junction left unmatched. This CDR3 spans 14 amino acids. Here immunoSEQ multiplex PCR was the method, and the copy in TCRdb shows in-frame clones only, minus some. The sample includes around 220,000 clones, more than 75% of them seen just once. V and J are TRBV7-3 and TRBJ1-1; 8 bases are shared with TRBD1. The sequenced sample consisted of peripheral blood. The source of this sequence is a woman older than 75 with COVID-19, enrolled during active disease. The chain's CDR3 is CASSPGGSNTEAFF. The CDR3 DNA follows: TGTGCCAGCAGCCCAGGGGGCTCGAACACTGAAGCTTTCTTT. Based on the CDR3 plus reference TRBV7-3 and TRBJ1-1, the full variable domain is GAGVSQTPSNKVTEKGKYVELRCDPISGHTALYWYRQSLGQGPEFLIYFQGTGAADDSGLPNDRFFAVRPEGSVSTLKIQRTERGDSAVYLCASSPGGSNTEAFFGQGTRLTVV.